This T cell receptor beta chain derives from a study of blood T cell repertoires in COVID-19. At the level of the study: Collection of acute and convalescent COVID-19 samples took place in the United States, Italy and Spain. PBMCs, B-cell-depleted T cells, or T cells provided the cDNA or gDNA that made up the material.

The protocol was immunoSEQ multiplex PCR, while the TCRdb copy is restricted to in-frame clones and leaves out a portion. The sample holds a few hundred thousand clones; around 86% are singletons and the top ten take 3.5% to 4%. Ages ranged from roughly 18 to 100 years, with residence in around 24 US areas. Grouping used clinical history reported by participants in a survey and questionnaire. The germline V gene encodes CDR1 MNHEY and CDR2 SVGAGI. The V and J ends lost 9 bases and 4 bases, in that order; junction bases with no gene match: 6. This CDR3 has 13 residues. Sequenced input: PBMCs or T cells enriched from blood (not recorded which). The source is a woman aged 40 to 49 with acute COVID-19. This chain links TRBV6-5 with TRBJ1-5; TRBD1 aligns across 7 bases. The CDR3 region is CASAGQANQPQHF. The CDR3 DNA is TGTGCCAGTGCCGGACAGGCAAATCAGCCCCAGCATTTT.